This TCR beta chain was profiled in a study of beta chain features in type 1 diabetes. Study-level points and caveats: Type 1 diabetes patients had VDJ junctions that carried fewer insertions and more deletions.

Of note for this clone: Its antigen is currently unknown.

The study reverse transcribed the entire isolated RNA, so it sequenced expressed TCRB transcripts. Data came from immunoSEQ multiplex PCR; TCRdb stores just in-frame clones and leaves some out. The sample lists 130,000 to 150,000 clones, under 60% occurring once. With 6 bases clipped from V and 7 bases from J, the junction kept 7 bases outside the gene matches. Germline V CDR1 and CDR2: MNHNY, SVGAGI (reference sequence). The CDR3 is 14 residues long. This rearrangement joins TRBV6-6 to TRBJ1-2, with 11 bases aligning to TRBD1. Sequencing input: Tregs from blood. This sequence originates from a man between 18 and 29 years old in good health. The CDR3: CASRRRTGGVGYTF. The CDR3 DNA sequence: TGTGCCAGCAGAAGACGGACAGGGGGCGTTGGCTACACCTTC.